This TCR beta chain was obtained from a study of T-cell reconstitution after alpha-beta-depleted transplantation in children listed by TCRdb under 2016. Looking at the study overall: The study quantitatively tracked T-cell immune reconstitution after TCRalphabeta/CD19-depleted allogeneic hematopoietic cell transplantation in children using TCR repertoire profiling.

For this chain, trimming is 5 bases at the V end and 4 bases at the J end, and the number of junction bases without a gene match is 5. Based on the germline V gene, the CDR1 and CDR2 sequences are SQVTM and ANQGSEA. The CDR3, from cysteine to phenylalanine, totals 14 residues. Left in the record is the CDR3 DNA by itself, 42 bases read in frame from the first base. This clonotype was seen a few times. Its antigen target is currently unknown. No qualities accompany the bases; no much larger clone lies one base away. Receptor amplification or capture employed PCR. The sample was run on an Illumina HiSeq 2500. TCR libraries were prepared with molecular barcoding, using unique molecular identifiers to normalize TCRbeta repertoire quantification. The public reads were quality trimmed at Q25 with fastp and then assembled into clones with MiXCR by TCRdb, keeping productive beta chains. All rows with the same CDR3 protein become a single entry with the most common DNA and genes. The sample data list around 380,000 distinct CDR3 sequences, and about a tenth of these were observed just once. About 5% of the sample lies in the top ten.

This clonotype was obtained from a human donor who donated a stem cell graft to a child with acute myeloid leukemia. This specimen was PBMCs from the stem cell graft donor, taken from the stem cell graft. Rearrangement joined TRBV29-1 to TRBJ1-2; 12 bases in the middle match TRBD1. The CDR3 amino acid sequence is: CSVQGTGGSYGYTF. The DNA sequence follows: TGCAGCGTTCAAGGGACAGGGGGCAGCTATGGCTACACCTTC.